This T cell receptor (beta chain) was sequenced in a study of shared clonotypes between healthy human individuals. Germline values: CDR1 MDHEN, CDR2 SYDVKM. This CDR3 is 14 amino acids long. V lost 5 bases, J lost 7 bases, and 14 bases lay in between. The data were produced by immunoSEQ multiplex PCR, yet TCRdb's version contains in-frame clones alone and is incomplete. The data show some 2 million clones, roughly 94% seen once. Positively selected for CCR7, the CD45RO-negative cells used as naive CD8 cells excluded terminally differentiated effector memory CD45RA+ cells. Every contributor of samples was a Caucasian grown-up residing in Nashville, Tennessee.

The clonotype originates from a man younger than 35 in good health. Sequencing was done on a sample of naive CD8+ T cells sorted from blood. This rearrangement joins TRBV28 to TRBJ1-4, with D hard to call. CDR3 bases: TGTGCCAGCAGTCCATTTAAAAACGGTGAAAAACTGTTTTTT. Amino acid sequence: CASSPFKNGEKLFF.